What follows is one TCR beta chain and its context. These data come from a study of blood T cell repertoires in COVID-19. About the study: From the United States, Italy and Spain came samples of acute and convalescent COVID-19. Nucleic acid was either cDNA or gDNA, and it came from T cells, B-cell-depleted T cells, or PBMCs.

There are 14 residues in the CDR3. CDR1 and CDR2 from the germline V gene are MGHDK and SYGVNS. Trimming took 6 bases from V and 4 from J, leaving 15 bases between them. TCRdb's table, derived via immunoSEQ multiplex PCR, lists solely in-frame clones and lacks some. The repertoire includes some 28,000 clones, roughly nine tenths of them detected once, and roughly a tenth sits in the top ten. The chain joins TRBV25-1 to TRBJ1-2, with D tentatively TRBD1 (5 bases). The source is a man aged 55 to 70 with acute or convalescent COVID-19. The sequenced sample consisted of peripheral blood. Written as DNA, the CDR3 is TGTGCCAGCAGCGGGGACCGCGGGATCTATGGCTACACCTTC. Translating it yields CASSGDRGIYGYTF.